The clone carrying this T cell receptor beta chain was seen ten or more times. The antigen is unknown. As for time point: newly diagnosed GD, antithyroid drugs for less than 3 months. TCR sequences were obtained from RNA taken from PBMCs. Investigators report Graves' disease was diagnosed under American Thyroid Association guidelines. The patient group derived from an endocrinology department in Xi'an, China. As collected, the peripheral blood samples measured nine milliliters each and went into EDTA tubes. Deletions cut 4 bases from V and 5 bases from J, with 14 bases between. The CDR3 extends over 14 amino acids. Germline assignment: CDR1 MNHEY and CDR2 SMNVEV (reference sequence). For TCR beta, libraries came from iRepertoire HTBI primers and Arm-PCR of CDR3 regions. One entry per CDR3 protein results from TCRdb running MiXCR on the multiplex PCR reads. The profile shows more than 400,000 distinct CDR3 sequences, 15% to 20% of them singletons.

This sample is part of a study of regulatory T cells in long-lasting Graves disease. Notes on the study in general: The study found persistent patients shared more public clonotypes (approximately 2,700) than new patients (966).

This sample also appeared in a second study, on T cells in Graves' hyperthyroidism and ophthalmopathy.

This sequence was found in a man aged 40-50 years with Graves disease. The sequencing used peripheral blood mononuclear cells (PBMCs), collected at new diagnosis, from a patient treated with antithyroid drugs. The chain combines TRBV27 with TRBJ1-2; D possibly corresponds to TRBD1 (6 bases). Here the CDR3 DNA reads TGTGCCAGCAGTTCGACCGGGACAACTTATGGCTACACCTTC. As protein: CASSSTGTTYGYTF.